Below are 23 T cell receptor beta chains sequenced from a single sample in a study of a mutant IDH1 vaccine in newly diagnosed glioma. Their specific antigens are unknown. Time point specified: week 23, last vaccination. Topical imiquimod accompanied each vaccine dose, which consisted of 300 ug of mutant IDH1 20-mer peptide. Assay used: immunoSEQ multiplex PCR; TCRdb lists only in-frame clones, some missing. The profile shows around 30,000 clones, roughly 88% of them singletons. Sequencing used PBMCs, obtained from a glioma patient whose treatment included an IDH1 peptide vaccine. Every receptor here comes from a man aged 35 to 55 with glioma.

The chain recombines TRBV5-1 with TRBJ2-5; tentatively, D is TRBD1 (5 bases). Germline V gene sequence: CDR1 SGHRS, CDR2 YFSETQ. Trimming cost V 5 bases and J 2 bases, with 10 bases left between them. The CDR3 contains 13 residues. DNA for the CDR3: TGCGCCAGCAGACCCACAGGTCAAGAGACCCAGTACTTC. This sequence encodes CASRPTGQETQYF.

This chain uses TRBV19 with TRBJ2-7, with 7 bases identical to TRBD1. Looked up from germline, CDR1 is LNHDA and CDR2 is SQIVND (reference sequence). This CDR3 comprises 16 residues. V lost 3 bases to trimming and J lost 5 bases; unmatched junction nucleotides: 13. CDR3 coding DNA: TGTGCCAGTAGTATTCTCGGTAACAGGGGAGTCGACGAGCAGTACTTC. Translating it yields CASSILGNRGVDEQYF.

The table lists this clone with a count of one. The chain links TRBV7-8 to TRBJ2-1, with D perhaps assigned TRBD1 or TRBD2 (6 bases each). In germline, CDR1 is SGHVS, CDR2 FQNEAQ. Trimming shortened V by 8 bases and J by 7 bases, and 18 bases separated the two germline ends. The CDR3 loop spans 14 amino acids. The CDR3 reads CASGGGLERNEQFF. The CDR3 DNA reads TGTGCCAGCGGTGGGGGGCTCGAAAGGAATGAGCAGTTCTTC.

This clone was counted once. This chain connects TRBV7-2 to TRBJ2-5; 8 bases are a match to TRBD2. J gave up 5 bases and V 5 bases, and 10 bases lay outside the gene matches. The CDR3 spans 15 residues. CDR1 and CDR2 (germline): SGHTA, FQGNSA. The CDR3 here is CASSASGGARETQYF. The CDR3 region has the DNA TGTGCCAGCAGCGCCTCCGGGGGGGCGCGGGAGACCCAGTACTTC.

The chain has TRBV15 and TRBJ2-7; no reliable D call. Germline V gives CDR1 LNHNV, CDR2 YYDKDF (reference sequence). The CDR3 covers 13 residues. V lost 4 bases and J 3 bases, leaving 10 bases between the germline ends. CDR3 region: CATSIRRSYEQYF. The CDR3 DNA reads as TGTGCCACCAGCATCAGACGGAGCTACGAGCAGTACTTC.

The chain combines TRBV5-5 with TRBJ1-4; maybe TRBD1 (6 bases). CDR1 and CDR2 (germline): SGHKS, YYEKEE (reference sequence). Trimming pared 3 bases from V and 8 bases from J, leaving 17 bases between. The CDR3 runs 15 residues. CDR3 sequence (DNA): TGTGCCAGCAGCTATCCAGGGGAGTCTGGAGAAAAACTGTTTTTT. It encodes CASSYPGESGEKLFF. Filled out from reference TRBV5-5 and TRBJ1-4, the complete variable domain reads DAGVTQSPTHLIKTRGQQVTLRCSPISGHKSVSWYQQVLGQGPQFIFQYYEKEERGRGNFPDRFSARQFPNYSSELNVNALLLGDSALYLCASSYPGESGEKLFFGSGTQLSVL.

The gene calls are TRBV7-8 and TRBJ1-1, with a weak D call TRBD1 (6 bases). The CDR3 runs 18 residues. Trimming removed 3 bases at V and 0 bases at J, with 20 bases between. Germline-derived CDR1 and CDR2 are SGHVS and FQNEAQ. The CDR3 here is CASSFSIRTATLNTEAFF. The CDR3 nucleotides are TGTGCCAGCAGCTTCTCTATTCGGACAGCGACCTTGAACACTGAAGCTTTCTTT.

CDR3 nucleotide sequence: TGTGCCAGCAGCTCCGACCCGGCCGGCGAGCAGTACGTC. Its translation is CASSSDPAGEQYV. V usage is TRBV7-2 and J usage is TRBJ2-7; D is uncertain. Germline loops: CDR1 SGHTA, CDR2 FQGNSA. This CDR3 is 13 amino acids long. Trimming pared 4 bases from V and 6 bases from J, leaving 13 bases between.

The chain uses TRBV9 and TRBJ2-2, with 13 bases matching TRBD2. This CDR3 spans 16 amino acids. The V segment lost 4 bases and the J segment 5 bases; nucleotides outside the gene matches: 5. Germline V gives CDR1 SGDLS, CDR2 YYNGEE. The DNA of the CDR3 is TGTGCCAGCAGCTACCCGGGACTAGCGGGAACCGGGGAGCTGTTTTTT. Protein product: CASSYPGLAGTGELFF.

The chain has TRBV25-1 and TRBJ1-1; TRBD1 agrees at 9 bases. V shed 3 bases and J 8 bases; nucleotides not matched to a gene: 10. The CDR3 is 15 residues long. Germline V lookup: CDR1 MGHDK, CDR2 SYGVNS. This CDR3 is CASSDPGQGGVEAFF. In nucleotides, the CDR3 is TGTGCCAGCAGTGACCCGGGACAGGGAGGAGTGGAAGCTTTCTTT.

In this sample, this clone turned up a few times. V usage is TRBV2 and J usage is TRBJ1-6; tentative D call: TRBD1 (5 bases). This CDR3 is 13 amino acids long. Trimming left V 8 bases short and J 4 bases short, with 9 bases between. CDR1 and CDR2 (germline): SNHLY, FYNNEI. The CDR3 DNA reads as TGTGCCAGCGTGGGGGAATATAATTCACCCCTCCACTTT. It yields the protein CASVGEYNSPLHF.

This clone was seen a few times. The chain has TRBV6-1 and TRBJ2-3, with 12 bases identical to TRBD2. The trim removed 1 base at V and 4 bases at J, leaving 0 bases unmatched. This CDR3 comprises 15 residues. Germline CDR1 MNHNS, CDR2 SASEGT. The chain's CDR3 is CASSEGLAGADTQYF. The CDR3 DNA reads TGTGCCAGCAGTGAAGGACTAGCGGGAGCAGATACGCAGTATTTT.

As DNA, the CDR3 is TGTGCCACCAGGGATAGCGGGAAAGTCGGGCAGTACTTC. Encoded protein: CATRDSGKVGQYF. The V call is TRBV10-3, the J call TRBJ2-7, with 8 bases fitting TRBD2. V gave up 10 bases and J gave up 9 bases; unmatched junction bases: 14. The CDR3 extends over 13 amino acids. Germline CDR1 reads ENHRY; CDR2 reads SYGVKD.

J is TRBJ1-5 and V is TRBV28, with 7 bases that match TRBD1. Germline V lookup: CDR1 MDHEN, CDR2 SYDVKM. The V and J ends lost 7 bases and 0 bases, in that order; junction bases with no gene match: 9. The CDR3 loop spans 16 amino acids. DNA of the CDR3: TGTGCCAGCACGGGACAGCAGCCTTATAGCAATCAGCCCCAGCATTTT. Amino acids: CASTGQQPYSNQPQHF.

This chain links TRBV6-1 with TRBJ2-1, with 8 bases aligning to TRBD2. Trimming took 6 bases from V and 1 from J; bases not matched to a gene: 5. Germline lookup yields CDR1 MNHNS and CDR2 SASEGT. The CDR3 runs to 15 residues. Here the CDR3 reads CASRWRGESYNEQFF. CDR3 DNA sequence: TGTGCCAGCAGGTGGCGGGGGGAATCCTACAATGAGCAGTTCTTC.

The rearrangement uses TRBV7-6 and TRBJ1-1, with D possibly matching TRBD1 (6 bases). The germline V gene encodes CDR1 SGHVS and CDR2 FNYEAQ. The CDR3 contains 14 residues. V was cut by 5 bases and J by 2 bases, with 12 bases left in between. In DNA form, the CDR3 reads TGTGCCAGCAGCCTGGACAGCTCAAACACTGAAGCTTTCTTT. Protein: CASSLDSSNTEAFF.

CDR3 DNA sequence: TGCAGCGCCCGACCGGGGAGGAACACTGAAGCTTTCTTT. This sequence encodes CSARPGRNTEAFF. The chain links TRBV29-1 to TRBJ1-1; D gene uncertain. CDR3 length: 13 amino acids. V dropped 7 bases and J dropped 1 base, with 13 bases sitting between them. Germline CDR1 is SQVTM and CDR2 is ANQGSEA.

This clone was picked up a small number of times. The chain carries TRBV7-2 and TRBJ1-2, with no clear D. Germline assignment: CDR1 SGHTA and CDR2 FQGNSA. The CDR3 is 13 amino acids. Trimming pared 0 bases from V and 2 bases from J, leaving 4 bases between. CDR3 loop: CASSLAGNYGYTF. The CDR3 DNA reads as TGTGCCAGCAGCTTAGCAGGGAACTATGGCTACACCTTC.

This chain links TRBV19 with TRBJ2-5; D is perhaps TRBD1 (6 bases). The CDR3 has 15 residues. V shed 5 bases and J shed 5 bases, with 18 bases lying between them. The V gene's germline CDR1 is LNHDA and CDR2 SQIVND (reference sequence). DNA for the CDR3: TGTGCCAGTAGTCCCCGGAGTACCCAGGGGGAGACCCAGTACTTC. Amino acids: CASSPRSTQGETQYF.

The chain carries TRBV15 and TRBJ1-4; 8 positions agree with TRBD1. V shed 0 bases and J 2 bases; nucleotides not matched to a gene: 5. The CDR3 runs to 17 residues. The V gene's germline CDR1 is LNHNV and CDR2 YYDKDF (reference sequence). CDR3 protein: CATSRDQWTGTNEKLFF. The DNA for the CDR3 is TGTGCCACCAGCAGAGATCAATGGACAGGGACTAATGAAAAACTGTTTTTT. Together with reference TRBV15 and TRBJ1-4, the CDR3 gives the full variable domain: DAMVIQNPRYQVTQFGKPVTLSCSQTLNHNVMYWYQQKSSQAPKLLFHYYDKDFNNEADTPDNFQSRRPNTSFCFLDIRSPGLGDTAMYLCATSRDQWTGTNEKLFFGSGTQLSVL.

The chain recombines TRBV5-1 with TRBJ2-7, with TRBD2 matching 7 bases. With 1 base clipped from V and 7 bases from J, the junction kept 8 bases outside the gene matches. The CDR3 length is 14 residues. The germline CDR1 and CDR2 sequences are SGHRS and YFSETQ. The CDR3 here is CASSLSLAGGEQYF. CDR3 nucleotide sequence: TGCGCCAGCAGCTTGAGCCTAGCCGGGGGGGAGCAGTACTTC. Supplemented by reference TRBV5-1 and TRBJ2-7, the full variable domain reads KAGVTQTPRYLIKTRGQQVTLSCSPISGHRSVSWYQQTPGQGLQFLFEYFSETQRNKGNFPGRFSGRQFSNSRSEMNVSTLELGDSALYLCASSLSLAGGEQYFGPGTRLTVT.

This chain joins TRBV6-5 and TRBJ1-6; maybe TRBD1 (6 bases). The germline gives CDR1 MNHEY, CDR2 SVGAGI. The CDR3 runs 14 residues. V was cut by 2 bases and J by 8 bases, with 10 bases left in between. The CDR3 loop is CASSYQGLYSPLHF. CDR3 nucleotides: TGTGCCAGCAGTTACCAGGGGCTATATTCACCCCTCCACTTT.

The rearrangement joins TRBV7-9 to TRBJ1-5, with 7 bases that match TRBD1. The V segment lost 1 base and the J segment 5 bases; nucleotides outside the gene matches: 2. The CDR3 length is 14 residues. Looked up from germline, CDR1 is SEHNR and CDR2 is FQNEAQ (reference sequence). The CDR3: CASSLDRGDQPQHF. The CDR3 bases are TGTGCCAGCAGCTTAGACAGGGGCGATCAGCCCCAGCATTTT.